Described below is a single TCR beta chain sequence and its context. This sample is drawn from a study of blood T cell repertoires in COVID-19. How the authors handled the data: Reference gene primer amplification gave estimated nucleated cell counts. TCRdb's table, derived via immunoSEQ multiplex PCR, lists solely in-frame clones and lacks some. V and J calls and clone size are those listed in that table; D and trimming were worked out from the DNA. The sample records 250,000 to 350,000 clones, 70% to 85% being singletons. V lost 4 bases and J lost 2, with 12 bases in between. This CDR3 is built from 14 residues. CDR1 is SGHRS, CDR2 YFSETQ, per germline.

Sequenced material: peripheral blood. The J gene is TRBJ1-2, the V gene TRBV5-1, with a possible D match to TRBD1 (5 bases). The clonotype comes from a human donor with COVID-19, enrolled during active disease. The donor label of this sample is uncertain. The CDR3 sequence: CASSPGEPNYGYTF. In nucleotides, the CDR3 is TGCGCCAGCAGCCCGGGGGAGCCAAACTATGGCTACACCTTC. Complete variable domain (other parts from reference TRBV5-1 and TRBJ1-2): KAGVTQTPRYLIKTRGQQVTLSCSPISGHRSVSWYQQTPGQGLQFLFEYFSETQRNKGNFPGRFSGRQFSNSRSEMNVSTLELGDSALYLCASSPGEPNYGYTFGSGTRLTVV.